Each of the 19 T cell receptor beta chains below was sequenced from the same sample in a study of cytomegalovirus exposure and HLA in healthy donors. Use of 60 Vbeta and 13 Jbeta primers characterized the PCR. TCRdb's table, derived via immunoSEQ multiplex PCR, lists solely in-frame clones and lacks some. The table lists some 190,000 clones, about 9% of them singletons. The sequenced sample was PBMCs. These receptor sequences come from a woman aged 30 to 39 in good health and CMV-seropositive.

The chain has TRBV19 and TRBJ2-5, with TRBD1 matching over 9 bases. J was trimmed by 5 bases and V by 1 base; bases with no gene match: 5. The CDR3 has 15 amino acids. CDR1 is LNHDA, CDR2 SQIVND, per germline (reference sequence). This chain's CDR3 is CASSIAGTGRETQYF. CDR3 nucleotides: TGTGCCAGTAGTATAGCTGGGACAGGGAGGGAGACCCAGTACTTC. Drawing the rest from reference TRBV19 and TRBJ2-5, the complete variable domain is DGGITQSPKYLFRKEGQNVTLSCEQNLNHDAMYWYRQDPGQGLRLIYYSQIVNDFQKGDIAEGYSVSREKKESFPLTVTSAQKNPTAFYLCASSIAGTGRETQYFGPGTRLLVL.

This clone was detected a few times. The chain has TRBV15 and TRBJ2-3; no clear D gene. The germline gives CDR1 LNHNV, CDR2 YYDKDF (reference sequence). Deletions cut 0 bases from V and 10 bases from J, with 5 bases between. CDR3 length equals 11 residues. DNA for the CDR3: TGTGCCACCAGCAGAGAACGGGCGCAGTATTTT. Protein sequence: CATSRERAQYF.

This clone was seen more than once but under ten times. The V gene is TRBV5-4, the J gene TRBJ2-5, with TRBD2 matching over 7 bases. The CDR3 totals 15 residues. Germline CDR1 and CDR2: SGHNT and YYREEE (reference sequence). The trim removed 3 bases at V and 2 bases at J, leaving 7 bases unmatched. CDR3 residues: CASSSLAGRQETQYF. CDR3 sequence (DNA): TGTGCCAGCAGCTCATTAGCGGGCAGACAAGAGACCCAGTACTTC.

The gene calls are TRBV6-1 and TRBJ2-5; 9 nucleotides align to TRBD1. The CDR3 totals 17 residues. Germline V gene lookup returns CDR1 MNHNS and CDR2 SASEGT. The ends lost 4 bases at V and 4 bases at J; junction bases unmatched: 13. For the CDR3, the DNA is TGTGCCAGCAGTGCACCCTGGACAGGGGAAATGGGAGAGACCCAGTACTTC. Translation gives CASSAPWTGEMGETQYF.

This clone has more than one count but fewer than ten. The rearrangement links TRBV15 to TRBJ2-1; 10 nucleotides match TRBD2. Trimming cost V 0 bases and J 4 bases; bases outside gene matches: 6. This CDR3 comprises 17 residues. Germline assignment: CDR1 LNHNV and CDR2 YYDKDF (reference sequence). For the CDR3, the DNA is TGTGCCACCAGCAGAGAATCAGCGGGAGGGAGTTACAATGAGCAGTTCTTC. It specifies CATSRESAGGSYNEQFF.

This clone was observed a handful of times. The chain carries TRBV7-8 and TRBJ1-1, with D possibly matching TRBD1 (5 bases). Trimming pared 6 bases from V and 6 bases from J, leaving 17 bases between. The CDR3 is 14 residues long. Germline values: CDR1 SGHVS, CDR2 FQNEAQ. For the CDR3, the DNA is TGTGCCAGCAGGGAGGGGTGGGGTAGGTCTGAAGCTTTCTTT. It translates to CASREGWGRSEAFF.

This clone was counted only a few times. The chain couples TRBV6-1 to TRBJ1-6; D unresolved. V was clipped by 1 base and J by 3 bases, with 10 bases between them. Looked up from germline, CDR1 is MNHNS and CDR2 is SASEGT. This CDR3 comprises 16 residues. Written as DNA, the CDR3 is TGTGCCAGCAGTGAAGGGGTGAGGGTCTATAATTCACCCCTCCACTTT. Its translation is CASSEGVRVYNSPLHF.

The gene calls are TRBV7-9 and TRBJ2-1; 7 nucleotides match TRBD2. V lost 5 bases and J lost 14; bases outside the gene matches: 12. Looked up from germline, CDR1 is SEHNR and CDR2 is FQNEAQ (reference sequence). CDR3 length equals 13 residues. CDR3 residues: CASSLGGSDPEFF. Written as DNA, the CDR3 is TGTGCCAGCAGCCTCGGGGGGAGCGACCCAGAGTTCTTC.

This clone was counted only a few times. CDR3 sequence (DNA): TGCGCCAGCAGGACAGGCTACGAGCAGTACTTC. Protein product: CASRTGYEQYF. The chain joins TRBV10-2 to TRBJ2-7; a weak D match, TRBD1 (6 bases). The CDR3 sequence is 11 residues long. Germline lookup yields CDR1 WSHSY and CDR2 SAAADI. The V end lost 6 bases, the J end lost 3 bases, and 6 bases lay between the germline ends.

V is TRBV6-5 and J is TRBJ1-1; the match to TRBD1 covers 9 bases. This CDR3 has 14 amino acids. Germline trimming cut 6 bases from V and 5 bases from J; bases unmatched to any gene: 7. CDR1 and CDR2 (germline): MNHEY, SVGAGI. CDR3 bases: TGTGCCAGCAGACCCTGGACAGGGGAAACTGAAGCTTTCTTT. It codes for CASRPWTGETEAFF.

This clone has just a few counts. This chain joins TRBV23-1 and TRBJ2-6; TRBD2 might be the D (6 bases). Being an ORF, TRBV23-1 has a function that is uncertain. The CDR3 totals 17 residues. V dropped 0 bases and J dropped 2 bases, with 11 bases sitting between them. In DNA form, the CDR3 reads TGCGCCAGCAGTCAATCGGACCCGGGGGCTGGGGCCAACGTCCTGACTTTC. Amino acid sequence: CASSQSDPGAGANVLTF.

The V and J genes are TRBV30 and TRBJ2-5, with D possibly being TRBD1 (5 bases). Trimming shortened V by 1 base and J by 10 bases, and 13 bases separated the two germline ends. This CDR3 has 12 residues. Germline CDR1 is GTSNPN and CDR2 is SVGIG (reference sequence). The CDR3 coding sequence is TGTGCCTGGAGTGAGGGGATGGGGAACCAGTACTTC. Amino acid sequence: CAWSEGMGNQYF.

There are a few counts of this clone. The chain is built from TRBV6-5 and TRBJ1-2; D not resolved. Looked up from germline, CDR1 is MNHEY and CDR2 is SVGAGI. Trimming removed 6 bases at V and 0 bases at J, with 8 bases between. The CDR3 has 13 residues. In DNA, the CDR3 is TGTGCCAGCAGGGGGAGAGCTAACTATGGCTACACCTTC. Encoded protein: CASRGRANYGYTF.

This clone was seen more than once but under ten times. The chain combines TRBV7-7 with TRBJ1-2; weak D call: TRBD1 (5 bases). The CDR3 runs 13 residues. Germline lookup yields CDR1 SSHAT and CDR2 FNYEAQ (reference sequence). The CDR3 region is CATSPQGGYGYTF. The CDR3 DNA reads TGTGCGACGAGCCCCCAGGGAGGATATGGCTACACCTTC.

V is TRBV6-5 and J is TRBJ1-2, with a weak D call TRBD1 (5 bases). The CDR3 consists of 13 residues. V gave up 2 bases and J gave up 8 bases, with 12 bases separating them. CDR1 and CDR2 from the germline V gene are MNHEY and SVGAGI. The CDR3 region is CASSYGQGEGYTF. In nucleotides, the CDR3 is TGTGCCAGCAGTTACGGCCAGGGTGAAGGCTACACCTTC.

This sequence joins TRBV6-1 and TRBJ2-1, with 10 positions matching TRBD2. In germline, CDR1 is MNHNS, CDR2 SASEGT. This CDR3 has 15 amino acids. V gave up 1 base and J gave up 15 bases; unmatched junction bases: 12. The CDR3 nucleotides are TGTGCCAGCAGTGAAGACTCCCTAGCGGGAGCGGGGGGGTTCTTC. Its protein product is CASSEDSLAGAGGFF.

In this sample, this clone turned up a few times. The chain is built from TRBV5-5 and TRBJ1-1; no clear D. With 2 bases removed from V and 1 base from J, the gap between germline ends came to 6 bases. This CDR3 is built from 13 residues. The germline V gene has CDR1 SGHKS and CDR2 YYEKEE (reference sequence). This CDR3 reads CASSLQQNTEAFF. In DNA, the CDR3 is TGTGCCAGCAGCTTACAACAGAACACTGAAGCTTTCTTT.

This clone turned up a few times. The rearrangement uses TRBV29-1 and TRBJ2-7; D call uncertain. V lost 6 bases and J lost 4, with 16 bases in between. Germline V gives CDR1 SQVTM, CDR2 ANQGSEA. This CDR3 is built from 13 residues. The CDR3 protein is CSVTPVAEYEQYF. For the CDR3, the DNA is TGCAGCGTGACACCTGTGGCCGAGTACGAGCAGTACTTC.

Comments on this clone: A read error may account for a junction end that differs from germline. This chain joins TRBV27 and TRBJ1-5; D is perhaps TRBD1 (5 bases). The germline V gene encodes CDR1 MNHEY and CDR2 SMNVEV (reference sequence). This CDR3 is built from 15 residues. For the CDR3, the DNA is TGTGCCAGCACCCAAGTGTTTAGGGGCAACCAGCCCCAGCATTTT. Translating gives CASTQVFRGNQPQHF.